The rows below give T cell receptor beta chains drawn from one sample of a study of blood T cell repertoires in COVID-19. Produced via immunoSEQ multiplex PCR; TCRdb's table is partial and in-frame only. The sample has tens of thousands of clones; 85% to 90% are singletons. Sequencing input: peripheral blood. Receptors were obtained from a woman in her sixties with COVID-19, enrolled during active disease. CDR3s include the opening cysteine and the closing phenylalanine or tryptophan. D genes are given only for firm matches. A row's size may be missing; if present it is once, few, many or a size class.

length	D	V	J	size	CDR3	DNA
14	TRBD2	TRBV5-4	TRBJ2-3	.	CASSSSGRGDTQYF	TGTGCCAGCAGCTCTAGCGGGAGGGGAGATACGCAGTATTTT
14	TRBD1	TRBV19	TRBJ1-1	.	CASSIQGAPTEAFF	TGTGCCAGTAGTATACAGGGGGCGCCCACTGAAGCTTTCTTT
16	.	TRBV3-1/TRBV3-2	TRBJ1-3	.	CASSQVLAGAGNTIYF	TGTGCCAGCAGCCAAGTTCTGGCAGGGGCTGGAAACACCATATATTTT
14	TRBD2	TRBV28	TRBJ2-1	.	CASSTSGRVDEQFF	TGTGCCAGCAGTACCAGCGGGAGAGTCGATGAGCAGTTCTTC
15	TRBD2	TRBV18	TRBJ2-7	.	CASSPAGRASYEQYF	TGTGCCAGCTCACCTGCTGGGAGGGCCAGTTACGAGCAGTACTTC
15	TRBD2	TRBV5-1	TRBJ2-7	.	CASSLVTSGGREQYF	TGCGCCAGCAGCTTGGTCACTTCGGGAGGGCGCGAGCAGTACTTC
13	TRBD1	TRBV30	TRBJ1-2	.	CAWNPGQDYGYTF	TGTGCCTGGAACCCCGGACAGGACTATGGCTACACCTTC
14	.	TRBV19	TRBJ1-5	.	CASARDYSNQPQHF	TGTGCCAGTGCGAGGGATTATAGCAATCAGCCCCAGCATTTT
17	.	TRBV7-2	TRBJ2-7	.	CASSLAQAGTLPYEQYF	TGTGCCAGCAGCTTAGCGCAGGCCGGGACTTTACCCTACGAGCAGTACTTC
14	TRBD1	TRBV27	TRBJ2-7	once	CASSLRQGPYEQYF	TGTGCCAGCAGTTTACGACAGGGACCCTACGAGCAGTACTTC
12	.	TRBV7-9	TRBJ1-2	.	CASSLQAGGYTF	TGTGCCAGCAGCTTACAAGCGGGAGGCTACACCTTC
14	.	TRBV9	TRBJ1-1	.	CASSSGQTDTEAFF	TGTGCCAGCAGCTCCGGACAGACCGACACTGAAGCTTTCTTT
14	TRBD1	TRBV4-3	TRBJ1-1	.	CASSQPDRVTEAFF	TGCGCCAGCAGCCAACCCGACAGGGTGACTGAAGCTTTCTTT
14	.	TRBV6-5	TRBJ2-6	.	CASSGGSGANVLTF	TGTGCCAGCAGCGGGGGCTCTGGGGCCAACGTCCTGACTTTC
17	.	TRBV5-5	TRBJ1-1	.	CASSLGQSVRLNTEAFF	TGTGCCAGCAGCTTGGGACAGTCCGTTCGTCTGAACACTGAAGCTTTCTTT
16	TRBD2	TRBV5-1	TRBJ2-1	.	CASSLGASGRYHEQFF	TGCGCCAGCAGCTTGGGGGCTAGCGGGAGGTACCATGAGCAGTTCTTC
18	TRBD1	TRBV7-9	TRBJ2-3	.	CASSLHTGGMMSADTQYF	TGTGCCAGCAGCTTACATACAGGGGGCATGATGAGCGCAGATACGCAGTATTTT
15	.	TRBV9	TRBJ2-2	once	CASSVAMANTGELFF	TGTGCCAGCAGCGTAGCTATGGCGAACACCGGGGAGCTGTTTTTT
15	.	TRBV25-1	TRBJ1-2	.	CASSELGDSYYGYTF	TGTGCCAGCAGTGAATTGGGCGACAGTTACTATGGCTACACCTTC
15	TRBD2	TRBV19	TRBJ2-4	.	CASRGLAVAKNIQYF	TGTGCCAGTAGGGGACTAGCGGTAGCCAAAAACATTCAGTACTTC
15	TRBD1	TRBV27	TRBJ2-2	.	CASSLGTANTGELFF	TGTGCCAGCAGTTTAGGGACAGCGAACACCGGGGAGCTGTTTTTT
16	TRBD2	TRBV6-1	TRBJ2-1	.	CASSAHPSGYYNEQFF	TGTGCCAGCAGTGCCCATCCTAGCGGTTATTACAATGAGCAGTTCTTC
14	.	TRBV5-1	TRBJ1-4	once	CASSPRVANEKLFF	TGCGCCAGCAGTCCCCGGGTAGCTAATGAAAAACTGTTTTTT
15	TRBD2	TRBV5-4	TRBJ2-1	.	CASSLGGLAFNEQFF	TGTGCCAGCAGCTTGGGGGGACTAGCTTTCAATGAGCAGTTCTTC
14	.	TRBV7-2	TRBJ1-4	.	CASGPRGGNEKLFF	TGTGCCAGCGGACCAAGGGGGGGTAATGAAAAACTGTTTTTT
13	TRBD1	TRBV6-1	TRBJ1-2	.	CASSEQGGYGYTF	TGTGCCAGCAGTGAACAGGGGGGCTATGGCTACACCTTC
14	TRBD2	TRBV29-1	TRBJ2-2	once	CSVSSGTNTGELFF	TGCAGCGTTTCTAGCGGGACGAACACCGGGGAGCTGTTTTTT
15	.	TRBV7-2	TRBJ2-7	.	CASSLVAEAPQEQYF	TGTGCCAGCAGCTTGGTTGCGGAGGCCCCCCAGGAGCAGTACTTC
19	TRBD1	TRBV24-1	TRBJ2-1	.	CATSDNRQGASGFNNEQFF	TGTGCCACCAGTGACAATAGACAGGGGGCGTCGGGTTTTAACAATGAGCAGTTCTTC
15	.	TRBV13	TRBJ1-3	.	CASSLGRMSGNTIYF	TGTGCCAGCAGCTTAGGGCGTATGTCTGGAAACACCATATATTTT
15	.	TRBV5-1	TRBJ1-1	.	CASSLAVAMNTEAFF	TGCGCCAGCAGCTTGGCCGTTGCGATGAACACTGAAGCTTTCTTT
15	.	TRBV14	TRBJ2-7	.	CASSQALGQSYEQYF	TGTGCCAGCAGCCAAGCTCTTGGACAGAGCTACGAGCAGTACTTC
15	TRBD1	TRBV11-2	TRBJ2-6	.	CASSWDRAGANVLTF	TGTGCCAGCAGCTGGGACAGGGCTGGGGCCAACGTCCTGACTTTC